The 2 T cell receptor beta chains given below trace back to one sample, sequenced in a study of shared clonotypes between healthy human individuals. The method was immunoSEQ multiplex PCR; TCRdb's version includes in-frame clones alone and lacks a portion of them. The sample carries 2 million to 3 million clones, 90% to 95% recorded once. The sample taken for sequencing was naive CD4+ T cells from PBMCs. The subset here: CD45RA+ positively selected. The receptors stem from a man between 18 and 29 years old in good health. Some clones in this sample may be carry-over from other donors' samples.

The chain recombines TRBV5-1 with TRBJ2-1, with TRBD2 matching over 10 bases. The CDR3 runs to 16 residues. From germline, CDR1 is SGHRS and CDR2 YFSETQ. The J segment lost 2 bases and the V segment lost 4 bases, leaving 6 bases of the junction unmatched. CDR3 sequence (DNA): TGCGCCAGCAGCCCCTTAGCGGGAGGACCCTACAATGAGCAGTTCTTC. This codes for CASSPLAGGPYNEQFF.

The V and J genes are TRBV5-5 and TRBJ1-4, with D possibly TRBD1 on 5 matching bases. CDR1 and CDR2 from the germline V gene are SGHKS and YYEKEE (reference sequence). Trimming left V 2 bases short and J 7 bases short, with 24 bases between. The CDR3 extends over 18 amino acids. Written as DNA, the CDR3 is TGTGCCAGCAGCTTCATCCGATCGGGGGGAGCCGGTTTTGAAAAACTGTTTTTT. It yields the protein CASSFIRSGGAGFEKLFF.